This T cell receptor beta chain appears in the sequencing data of a study of shared clonotypes between healthy human individuals. The repertoire was sequenced with immunoSEQ multiplex PCR; TCRdb's copy has only in-frame clones and lacks some. The profile shows 2 million to 2.5 million clones, approximately 96% of them singletons. There are 12 residues in the CDR3. Trimming took 6 bases from V and 5 from J, leaving 5 bases between them. Germline CDR1 reads MNHEY; CDR2 reads SMNVEV (reference sequence). Naive CD4+ cells were CD45RA-selected; the remaining cells were memory. This chain uses TRBV27 with TRBJ1-6, with no clear D. Material: naive CD4+ T cells sorted from blood. Documented subset: CD45RA+ positively selected. The TCR was taken from a man aged 18 to 29 in good health. CDR3 sequence: CASSRDNSPLHF. DNA of the CDR3: TGTGCCAGCAGCCGAGATAATTCACCCCTCCACTTT.